This T cell receptor (beta chain) derives from a study of human T cells and chemical hapten exposure. Study-wide context: The scalp of each patient received a weekly diphenylcyclopropenone dose for the full roughly 22-week study.

Time point reported: patch test 3, about 24 weeks after DPC sensitization. The treatment denotes: therapeutic diphenylcyclopropenone sensitization with weekly scalp DPC. For the library, individual cDNA molecules each received unique molecular identifiers. Using its own MiXCR run on the RACE reads, TCRdb lists one record per CDR3 protein. The sample has about 160,000 distinct CDR3 sequences; around a quarter are singletons. Germline lookup yields CDR1 SQVTM and CDR2 ANQGSEA. Trimming cost V 7 bases and J 6 bases; bases outside gene matches: 13. The CDR3 totals 14 residues. This TCR was recovered from a woman between 18 and 30 years old with alopecia areata. Some clones in this sample may be carry-over from other donors' samples. The chain joins TRBV29-1 to TRBJ2-7, with TRBD1 matching 9 bases. The sample in question was whole blood, obtained in connection with sensitization to the hapten diphenylcyclopropenone (DPC). DNA for the CDR3: TGCAGCGCTCTTCTACAGGGGGCGCAATCCGAGCAGTACTTC. Amino acids: CSALLQGAQSEQYF.